Detailed here is one T cell receptor beta chain. This entry belongs to a study of cytomegalovirus exposure and HLA in healthy donors. With 60 Vbeta and 13 Jbeta primers, the PCR was carried out. Measured with immunoSEQ multiplex PCR; TCRdb has only the in-frame clones, and not every one. The repertoire consists of some 110,000 clones, with 83% occurring once and the leading ten covering 6.1%. The germline V and J ends were trimmed by 7 bases and 0 bases, with 10 bases remaining between them. The CDR3 sequence is 13 residues long. CDR1 is MNHEY, CDR2 SVGAGI, per germline. The clonotype originates from a man between 18 and 29 years old in good health and CMV-seronegative. This chain uses TRBV6-5 with TRBJ2-7; D is ambiguous. Sequencing used PBMCs. In nucleotides, the CDR3 is TGTGCCAGCACTGGCGGAGCCTCCTACGAGCAGTACTTC. It specifies CASTGGASYEQYF.